These 14 T cell receptor beta chains share one sample of origin, sequenced in a study of regulatory T cells in long-lasting Graves disease. The time point denotes: persistent/refractory GD, antithyroid drugs over 5 years with positive TRAb. With RNA extracted from PBMCs as input, the TCR library was made. The TCR beta library used iRepertoire HTBI primers with Arm-PCR amplification of CDR3. TCRdb fed the multiplex PCR reads into MiXCR, producing one record per CDR3 protein. The table includes a few hundred thousand distinct CDR3 sequences, less than 30% detected once. This specimen was peripheral blood mononuclear cells (PBMCs), taken when the disease was refractory, from a patient treated with antithyroid drugs. The receptors shown here come from a woman in her 40s with Graves disease.

The V and J genes are TRBV10-3 and TRBJ2-5, with 12 nucleotides matching TRBD2. J gave up 0 bases and V 4 bases, and 12 bases lay outside the gene matches. There are 19 residues in the CDR3. Germline CDR1 ENHRY, CDR2 SYGVKD. CDR3 region: CAISGILGLAGVDQETQYF. The CDR3 DNA is TGTGCCATCAGTGGTATTTTGGGACTAGCGGGTGTCGACCAAGAGACCCAGTACTTC.

In its sample, this clonotype was seen a few times. This chain connects TRBV5-1 to TRBJ1-5, with no clear D. The CDR3 runs 15 residues. The V gene lost 3 bases and the J gene lost 5 bases, with 15 bases spanning the gap. The germline CDR1 and CDR2 sequences are SGHRS and YFSETQ. DNA for the CDR3: TGCGCCAGCAGCTCGACCCCCGGCACTGATCAGCCCCAGCATTTT. The encoded protein is CASSSTPGTDQPQHF.

This clonotype occurred many times. The genes are TRBV6-5 and TRBJ1-1; perhaps TRBD1 as D (5 bases). The ends were cut back, 0 bases at V and 10 bases at J, with 15 bases in the middle. Germline assignment: CDR1 MNHEY and CDR2 SVGAGI. The CDR3 length is 14 residues. CDR3 amino acids: CASSYSKAARGAFF. The CDR3 DNA reads TGTGCCAGCAGTTACTCGAAGGCAGCAAGGGGAGCTTTCTTT.

This clonotype has just a few counts. V is TRBV10-3 and J is TRBJ2-5; 7 nucleotides agree with TRBD2. Germline CDR1 ENHRY, CDR2 SYGVKD. The CDR3 has 14 residues. The V segment lost 0 bases and the J segment 2 bases; nucleotides outside the gene matches: 0. The CDR3 coding sequence is TGTGCCATCAGTGAGTCGGGACTACAAGAGACCCAGTACTTC. Translation: CAISESGLQETQYF.

This clonotype was counted ten times or more. The V call is TRBV2, the J call TRBJ2-5; D gene unclear. The V gene's germline CDR1 is SNHLY and CDR2 FYNNEI. This CDR3 has 12 residues. V was shortened by 6 bases and J by 4 bases, with 9 bases between the two germline ends. The CDR3 spells CASRGYGETQYF. The DNA for the CDR3 is TGTGCCAGCAGAGGGTACGGAGAGACCCAGTACTTC.

The genes are TRBV3-1 and TRBJ2-7; no clear D. CDR1 is LGHDT and CDR2 is YNNKEL in the germline V gene (reference sequence). V gave up 2 bases and J gave up 2 bases, with 7 bases separating them. CDR3 size: 13 residues. CDR3 loop: CASSQSDTYEQYF. CDR3 coding DNA: TGTGCCAGCAGCCAAAGCGACACCTACGAGCAGTACTTC.

The sample holds a few counts of this clonotype. V is TRBV7-2 and J is TRBJ2-2, with 11 bases fitting TRBD2. CDR1 and CDR2 (germline): SGHTA, FQGNSA. The CDR3 consists of 15 residues. With 3 bases clipped from V and 7 bases from J, the junction kept 4 bases outside the gene matches. DNA of the CDR3: TGTGCCAGCAGCTTTGTAGCGGGAGGGATCGGGGAGCTGTTTTTT. Protein product: CASSFVAGGIGELFF.

CDR3 DNA: TGTGCCATCAGTGAGTCAGTTGCTTCTGACCTCTACGAGCAGTACTTC. This encodes CAISESVASDLYEQYF. The chain couples TRBV10-3 to TRBJ2-7; D call uncertain. Germline assignment: CDR1 ENHRY and CDR2 SYGVKD. This CDR3 contains 16 residues. The V end lost 0 bases, the J end lost 3 bases, and 15 bases lay between the germline ends.

This clonotype came up a few times. The chain combines TRBV20-1 with TRBJ1-5; D is perhaps TRBD1 (5 bases). V gave up 1 base and J gave up 3 bases, with 13 bases separating them. CDR1 is DFQATT, CDR2 SNEGSKA, per germline (reference sequence). The CDR3 spans 15 residues. As DNA, the CDR3 is TGCAGTGCTAGAGGGGCGGAGGGGTTCAATCAGCCCCAGCATTTT. The encoded protein is CSARGAEGFNQPQHF.

This clonotype was seen repeatedly, ten times or more. V is TRBV6-4 and J is TRBJ2-2; D is perhaps TRBD2 (6 bases). Trimming took off 9 bases at V and 3 bases at J, with 20 bases between the two ends. Per germline, CDR1 MRHNA and CDR2 SNTAGT. The CDR3 extends over 16 amino acids. CDR3 DNA: TGTGCCAGTACTCGCGGCGGGACTTTTGACACCGGGGAGCTGTTTTTT. This sequence encodes CASTRGGTFDTGELFF.

This clonotype appeared a few times. V and J are TRBV28 and TRBJ2-7; the D is unclear. Germline V lookup: CDR1 MDHEN, CDR2 SYDVKM. The germline V and J ends were trimmed by 10 bases and 3 bases, with 13 bases remaining between them. The CDR3 covers 12 residues. The CDR3, as DNA: TGTGCCACCAAGACCTGGGGCTACGAGCAGTACTTC. As protein: CATKTWGYEQYF. Drawing the rest from reference TRBV28 and TRBJ2-7, the complete variable domain is DVKVTQSSRYLVKRTGEKVFLECVQDMDHENMFWYRQDPGLGLRLIYFSYDVKMKEKGDIPEGYSVSREKKERFSLILESASTNQTSMYLCATKTWGYEQYFGPGTRLTVT.

The count of this clonotype is one. A much more abundant neighbour one base away suggests this may be a read error. The rearrangement joins TRBV5-1 to TRBJ2-7; D remains unclear. The CDR3 is made up of 11 amino acids. V lost 1 base and J 7 bases, leaving 6 bases between the germline ends. Germline V gives CDR1 SGHRS, CDR2 YFSETQ. CDR3 coding DNA: TGCGCCAGCAGCTTGTATGAGGAGCAGTACTTC. It codes for CASSLYEEQYF.

V and J are TRBV6-5 and TRBJ1-5; D perhaps matches TRBD1 (6 bases). This CDR3 comprises 16 residues. V lost 7 bases, J lost 0 bases, and 16 bases lay in between. Germline values: CDR1 MNHEY, CDR2 SVGAGI. The CDR3 sequence is CASTYTQGYSNQPQHF. CDR3 coding DNA: TGTGCCAGCACTTATACACAGGGATATAGCAATCAGCCCCAGCATTTT.

This rearrangement joins TRBV5-5 to TRBJ2-2, with a tentative D call TRBD2 (5 bases). The V gene lost 0 bases and the J gene lost 8 bases, with 5 bases spanning the gap. Germline V gene lookup returns CDR1 SGHKS and CDR2 YYEKEE (reference sequence). The CDR3 spans 12 residues. This CDR3 reads CASSLGEGELFF. In DNA, the CDR3 is TGTGCCAGCAGCTTGGGGGAGGGGGAGCTGTTTTTT.